The 10 T cell receptor beta chains below all came from one sample that was sequenced in a study of somatic mutations in cytotoxic T cells in rheumatoid arthritis (dated by TCRdb to the late 2010s). Preparation of the library involved the immunoSEQ multiplex PCR assay. Entries here come from immuneACCESS through TCRdb and include only in-frame sequences with V and J called. Some clones fail to appear in such tables; in the studies checked, an unresolved V gene covers under half of the shortfall, and the cause of the remainder is unknown. The sample table records about 12,000 clones; 80% to 85% of these occur just once. The top ten hold approximately 14% of the sample. Sequencing was done on a sample of CD8+ T cells sorted from blood. Receptors originate from a woman aged 55-70 years in good health.

The J gene is TRBJ2-1, the V gene TRBV19; 8 nucleotides line up with TRBD1. The junction had 9 bases not matched to a gene; V was cut back by 10 bases and J by 4 bases. Germline-derived CDR1 and CDR2 are LNHDA and SQIVND (reference sequence). The CDR3 consists of 14 residues. As DNA, the CDR3 is TGTGCCAAGAACGCAGACAGGGGATACAATGAGCAGTTCTTC. Translating it yields CAKNADRGYNEQFF. Full variable domain (rest looked up from reference TRBV19 and TRBJ2-1): DGGITQSPKYLFRKEGQNVTLSCEQNLNHDAMYWYRQDPGQGLRLIYYSQIVNDFQKGDIAEGYSVSREKKESFPLTVTSAQKNPTAFYLCAKNADRGYNEQFFGPGTRLTVL.

The chain combines TRBV4-1 with TRBJ2-7; 7 bases are a match to TRBD1. Trimming at V came to 0 bases and at J to 2 bases, leaving 4 bases not matched to a gene. The germline V gene encodes CDR1 MGHRA and CDR2 YSYEKL. The CDR3 sequence is 15 residues long. CDR3 nucleotide sequence: TGCGCCAGCAGCCAAGATCGGACAGGAGCCTACGAGCAGTACTTC. As protein: CASSQDRTGAYEQYF.

The rearrangement uses TRBV28 and TRBJ2-7; perhaps TRBD2 as D (6 bases). V lost 8 bases and J 7 bases, leaving 6 bases between the germline ends. Germline V gene data show CDR1 as MDHEN and CDR2 as SYDVKM. The CDR3 sequence is 9 residues long. CDR3: CASGGEQYF. CDR3 nucleotides: TGTGCCAGCGGGGGGGAGCAGTACTTC.

The chain combines TRBV5-1 with TRBJ2-3; D not certain. Germline V gene data show CDR1 as SGHRS and CDR2 as YFSETQ. The V end was cut by 2 bases, the J end by 1 base, with 11 bases between. The CDR3 spans 15 residues. The CDR3, as DNA: TGCGCCAGCAGCTTAGAACCTCGCGGCACAGATACGCAGTATTTT. Translation: CASSLEPRGTDTQYF.

The V gene is TRBV5-1, the J gene TRBJ2-7; a weak D match, TRBD1 (6 bases). The CDR3 sequence is 12 residues long. The V end lost 1 base, the J end lost 5 bases, and 7 bases lay between the germline ends. Germline CDR1 is SGHRS and CDR2 is YFSETQ. The CDR3 protein is CASSLSGDEQYF. The CDR3 nucleotides are TGCGCCAGCAGCTTGTCAGGGGACGAGCAGTACTTC.

The CDR3 DNA sequence: TGTGCCAGCAGTGAAGGCAGGGTCTCCTACGAGCAGTACTTC. Protein sequence: CASSEGRVSYEQYF. The chain couples TRBV2 to TRBJ2-7, with D perhaps matching TRBD1 (5 bases). CDR3 size: 14 residues. V was clipped by 1 base and J by 0 bases, with 7 bases between them. Germline V gene lookup returns CDR1 SNHLY and CDR2 FYNNEI.

This chain uses TRBV9 with TRBJ2-3; tentatively, D is TRBD2 (5 bases). This CDR3 contains 14 residues. Trimming removed 0 bases from V and 0 bases from J, with 5 bases in between. Germline values: CDR1 SGDLS, CDR2 YYNGEE. DNA of the CDR3: TGTGCCAGCAGCGTAGGAGGGAGCACAGATACGCAGTATTTT. It is translated as CASSVGGSTDTQYF.

The chain joins TRBV21-1 to TRBJ2-1; TRBD1 is the table's D call, not checked against the DNA. TRBV21-1 is a documented pseudogene. The CDR3 sequence is 17 residues long. CDR3 residues: CASSGALLHHSDNEQFF. CDR3 in DNA: TGTGCCAGCAGTGGGGCACTACTACACCATTCCGACAATGAGCAGTTCTTC.

The genes are TRBV9 and TRBJ2-5; TRBD1 might be the D (5 bases). The V end was cut by 3 bases, the J end by 4 bases, with 13 bases between. Germline V gene lookup returns CDR1 SGDLS and CDR2 YYNGEE. This CDR3 contains 14 residues. CDR3 in amino acids: CASSGTREVETQYF. The CDR3 DNA is TGTGCCAGCAGCGGCACCAGGGAAGTAGAGACCCAGTACTTC.

V usage is TRBV5-6 and J usage is TRBJ1-4; D unclear. Trimming removed 2 bases from V and 7 bases from J, with 18 bases in between. The length of the CDR3 is 16 residues. Germline lookup yields CDR1 SGHDT and CDR2 YYEEEE. In nucleotides, the CDR3 is TGTGCCAGCAGCTTATTTTTTCAGACCGGGTCTGAAAAACTGTTTTTT. It codes for CASSLFFQTGSEKLFF.